This TCR beta chain is from a study of T cells in tuberculosis listed by TCRdb under 2018. In terms of the full investigation: To characterize T cells specific for the mycobacterial lipid antigen glucose monomycolate (GMM), the study used CD1B tetramers together with high-throughput TCR immunosequencing. A South African clinical cohort compared IGRA-negative adolescents, IGRA-positive adolescents with latent tuberculosis and adults with active tuberculosis, 10 to 11 per group.

The immunoSEQ multiplex PCR assay was used to generate TCR libraries, with TCR-beta and/or TCR-alpha/delta assays applied to each sample. The amplified TCR libraries were sequenced using the Illumina high-throughput platform. Regarding the original processing steps: Clustering and dimensionality reduction relied on pairwise TCRdist distances among GMM-specific receptors from T cells that were either sorted ex vivo or expanded in vitro. Each clinical repertoire received a mean NN-distance score, defined as the average TCRdist to the nearest 10% of tetramer-positive reference sequences. To compute GEM TCR motif frequency, the fraction of unique TCRs matching known GEM sequences by V/J usage and CDR3 length was calculated. Active tuberculosis was classified by linear discriminant analysis with leave-one-out cross-validation, implemented in scikit-learn. In its TCRdb copy, this immuneACCESS table keeps in-frame sequences only and misses some clones. Where compared with another copy, unresolved V genes explain less than half of these, and the others have no known cause. From that table come the V and J calls and clone size; the DNA was used to work out D and trimming. Present in this sample are over 40,000 clones, nearly 95% of which were seen just once. The ten largest clonotypes hold less than 9.5% of the sample.

Overall study outcomes, separate from this receptor: Smaller NN-distances were partly driven by shorter CDR3-alpha lengths in active tuberculosis patients, and statistical significance was not reached for the TCR-beta difference. Active tuberculosis TCR-alpha repertoires showed smaller mean NN-distances to GMM-specific TCRs than IGRA-negative controls, suggesting clonal expansion of these TCRs. Using GEM motif frequencies, a classifier achieved roughly 72% accuracy, whereas a classifier built on the diverse GMM-specific repertoire got to roughly 90% accuracy (AUROC about 0.9). Which clinical samples got chosen depended on the availability of cryopreserved specimens, and the active tuberculosis cases were adults, whereas the controls were adolescents.

This clone was seen a few times. This receptor's antigen is unknown. No qualities accompany the bases; no much larger clone lies one base away. At study entry, a tuberculin skin test and the QuantiFERON-TB GOLD In-Tube IGRA were used to screen adolescents for latent tuberculosis infection. Unsorted cryopreserved PBMC were immunosequenced, covering on average about 100,000 T cells per clinical donor. Eleven high schools in the Worcester region of the Western Cape, South Africa, served as enrollment sites for adolescents aged 12 to 18 years. About 10 M. tuberculosis-infected adolescents and roughly ten uninfected adolescents were selected, with the two groups matched for age and sex. Adolescent PBMC were isolated from freshly drawn heparinized blood by density centrifugation and cryopreserved. The cysteine opens and the phenylalanine closes a CDR3 of 14 amino acids. Here the CDR3 DNA is all that survives: 42 bases in frame from base 1. In the germline V gene, CDR1 corresponds to SGHDT and CDR2 to YYEEEE. The germline V end is reduced by 3 bases and the J end by 4 bases; junction bases left unmatched: 1.

This clonotype was obtained from a donor under 30 with latent tuberculosis or without tuberculosis infection. Material for sequencing was PBMCs. Rearrangement joined TRBV5-6 to TRBJ1-5, with TRBD1 identical over 10 junction bases. The CDR3 protein sequence reads: CASSSGQGNQPQHF. The DNA sequence is TGTGCCAGCAGCTCGGGACAGGGGAATCAGCCCCAGCATTTT.